This paragraph reports one TCR beta chain. The data derive from a study of T-cell reconstitution after alpha-beta-depleted transplantation in children. During its preparation, the TCRbeta library received unique molecular identifiers. One entry per CDR3 protein, called by TCRdb with MiXCR from the PCR reads. The table includes roughly 500,000 distinct CDR3 sequences, 30% to 35% detected once. Germline CDR1 reads LGHDT; CDR2 reads YNNKEL (reference sequence). The J segment lost 4 bases and the V segment lost 6 bases, leaving 7 bases of the junction unmatched. The CDR3 extends over 15 amino acids. The sequence came from a human donor who donated a stem cell graft to a child with aplastic anemia. Sequenced here: PBMCs from the stem cell graft donor, sampled from the stem cell graft. This rearrangement joins TRBV3-1 to TRBJ1-2, with 11 bases matching TRBD1. Here the CDR3 reads CASRTGTGGGYGYTF. The DNA of the CDR3 is TGTGCCAGCAGGACCGGGACAGGGGGTGGCTATGGCTACACCTTC.